This is a list of T cell receptor beta chains from one sample in a study of OX40 agonist ivuxolimab in advanced cancers. This table comes from immunoSEQ multiplex PCR, and its TCRdb copy is limited to in-frame clones, with some not included. The table has approximately 86,000 clones, 92% seen once. Sequencing was performed on CD4+ or CD8+ T cells sorted from blood, taken in a trial of the OX40 agonist ivuxolimab. Source of these receptors: an adult with an advanced solid tumor such as melanoma, head and neck, liver or kidney cancer. The CDR3 runs from the conserved cysteine through the conserved F or W. A D gene is named only where the DNA matches it firmly. The listing skips clone size in some rows; elsewhere it reads once, few, many or a size class.

V gene	CDR3 length	D gene	J gene	clone size	CDR3 protein	CDR3 DNA
TRBV28	14	TRBD2	TRBJ2-7	-	CASSPGTRPYEQYF	TGTGCCAGCAGTCCAGGGACTAGACCCTACGAGCAGTACTTC
TRBV9	13	-	TRBJ2-2	-	CASSPGLTGELFF	TGTGCCAGCAGCCCAGGTTTGACCGGGGAGCTGTTTTTT
TRBV6-5	13	-	TRBJ2-7	-	CASRTGRNYEQYF	TGTGCCAGCCGTACTGGACGAAACTACGAGCAGTACTTC
TRBV29-1	14	TRBD1	TRBJ2-1	-	CSGRGTGAYNEQFF	TGCAGTGGGAGAGGGACAGGGGCCTACAATGAGCAGTTCTTC
TRBV27	11	-	TRBJ2-2	-	CASSRGGELFF	TGTGCCAGCAGCCGCGGCGGGGAGCTGTTTTTT
TRBV30	13	-	TRBJ2-7	-	CAWSLPVDRQSNF	TGTGCCTGGAGTCTCCCCGTCGACAGACAGTCGAACTTC
TRBV11-2	15	-	TRBJ2-7	-	CASSLDQGRIYEQYF	TGTGCCAGCAGCTTAGATCAGGGCAGAATCTACGAGCAGTACTTC
TRBV18	17	-	TRBJ1-4	-	CASSPRTAFSTNEKLFF	TGTGCCAGCTCACCACGAACAGCCTTTTCAACTAATGAAAAACTGTTTTTT
TRBV19	14	-	TRBJ1-1	-	CASSIALTVTEAFF	TGTGCCAGTAGTATCGCCCTTACGGTTACTGAAGCTTTCTTT
TRBV7-8	15	-	TRBJ1-1	-	CASSLMGRVVTEAFF	TGTGCCAGCAGCTTAATGGGCAGGGTGGTTACTGAAGCTTTCTTT
TRBV5-4	16	-	TRBJ2-2	-	CASSLLDGANTGELFF	TGTGCCAGCAGCTTACTAGACGGTGCGAACACCGGGGAGCTGTTTTTT
TRBV29-1	14	TRBD2	TRBJ2-1	-	CSVELTSGSSRQFF	TGCAGCGTTGAATTAACTAGCGGGAGCTCCAGGCAGTTCTTC
TRBV4-2	15	-	TRBJ1-5	-	CASSLLRWMEQPQHF	TGTGCCAGCAGCTTACTCAGGTGGATGGAGCAGCCCCAGCATTTT
TRBV7-8	14	TRBD2	TRBJ2-7	-	CASSTTSGSYEQYF	TGTGCCAGCAGCACAACTAGCGGGAGTTACGAGCAGTACTTC
TRBV5-1	16	TRBD2	TRBJ2-5	-	CASSPGGLAGEETQYF	TGCGCCAGCAGCCCTGGCGGACTAGCGGGAGAAGAGACCCAGTACTTC
TRBV4-1	16	-	TRBJ2-1	-	CASSQGSSLSYNEQFF	TGCGCCAGCAGCCAAGGGTCTAGCCTATCCTACAATGAGCAGTTCTTC
TRBV6-6	15	-	TRBJ2-3	-	CASRGGGWSTDTQYF	TGTGCCAGCAGAGGAGGGGGTTGGAGCACAGATACGCAGTATTTT
TRBV28	13	TRBD1	TRBJ1-1	-	CASKEGAFTEAFF	TGTGCCAGCAAGGAGGGGGCGTTCACTGAAGCTTTCTTT
TRBV5-1	14	-	TRBJ2-5	-	CASSPTDSWETQYF	TGCGCCAGCAGCCCGACGGACAGTTGGGAGACCCAGTACTTC
TRBV5-4	14	TRBD2	TRBJ2-5	-	CASSFGGRGETQYF	TGTGCCAGCAGCTTCGGGGGGAGAGGAGAGACCCAGTACTTC
TRBV28	11	-	TRBJ1-2	once	CASSVEGGYTF	TGTGCCAGCAGTGTAGAAGGCGGCTACACCTTC
TRBV6-5	13	TRBD1	TRBJ2-7	-	CASSRQGQGEQYF	TGTGCCAGCAGTCGACAGGGTCAAGGGGAGCAGTACTTC
TRBV19	14	TRBD2	TRBJ2-4	-	CASSLRGVRDIQYF	TGTGCCAGTAGCCTCCGGGGGGTAAGGGACATTCAGTACTTC
TRBV9	13	-	TRBJ1-1	-	CASSVRPGAEAFF	TGTGCCAGCAGCGTACGCCCAGGGGCTGAAGCTTTCTTT
TRBV6-5	14	-	TRBJ2-3	-	CASSYSNREYTQYF	TGTGCCAGCAGTTACTCGAACCGAGAATATACGCAGTATTTT
TRBV9	14	TRBD1	TRBJ2-2	-	CASRGTGNTGELFF	TGCGCCAGCAGGGGGACGGGGAACACCGGGGAGCTGTTTTTT
TRBV9	15	-	TRBJ1-1	-	CASSVAAGANTEAFF	TGTGCCAGCAGCGTAGCAGCAGGGGCGAACACTGAAGCTTTCTTT
TRBV2	14	-	TRBJ2-1	-	CASSEFVQNNEQFF	TGTGCCAGCAGTGAATTTGTGCAGAACAATGAGCAGTTCTTC
TRBV11-2	13	TRBD2	TRBJ2-5	-	CASSLDGTSGRYF	TGTGCCAGCAGCTTAGACGGGACTAGCGGGAGGTACTTC
TRBV14	14	-	TRBJ2-2	-	CASSQTLFSGELFF	TGTGCCAGCAGCCAGACCCTGTTCTCCGGGGAGCTGTTTTTT
TRBV18	17	TRBD2	TRBJ2-1	once	CASSPPNGGTSYNEQFF	TGTGCCAGCTCACCACCGAACGGGGGGACCTCCTACAATGAGCAGTTCTTC
TRBV19	13	-	TRBJ1-1	-	CASTLDSYTEAFF	TGTGCCAGTACCTTAGACAGTTACACTGAAGCTTTCTTT
TRBV6-5	14	TRBD2	TRBJ2-1	few	CASSRGLGDNEQFF	TGTGCCAGCAGTAGAGGACTAGGCGACAATGAGCAGTTCTTC
TRBV28	14	-	TRBJ1-2	-	CASSLAVQGYGYTF	TGTGCCAGCAGTTTAGCGGTACAAGGGTATGGCTACACCTTC
TRBV7-9	13	-	TRBJ2-7	-	CASNDGVYSEQYF	TGTGCCAGCAATGACGGGGTTTATTCCGAGCAGTACTTC
TRBV7-2	15	-	TRBJ2-3	once	CASSLTYTSTDTQYF	TGTGCCAGCAGCCTGACCTACACTTCCACAGATACGCAGTATTTT
TRBV23-1	20	TRBD1	TRBJ2-2	-	CASSQSDRGSGWGSPGELFF	TGCGCCAGCAGTCAATCGGACAGGGGGTCGGGCTGGGGGTCTCCCGGGGAGCTGTTTTTT
TRBV16	16	-	TRBJ2-5	few	CASSQQGGGRQETQYF	TGTGCCAGCAGCCAACAGGGAGGGGGGCGTCAAGAGACCCAGTACTTC
TRBV4-1	15	-	TRBJ1-4	-	CASAPTGLTNEKLFF	TGCGCCAGCGCTCCGACAGGTCTTACTAATGAAAAACTGTTTTTT